This entry features one T cell receptor (beta chain) sequence. Its antigen is currently not known. Qualities for individual bases were not recorded, and no much larger clone is one base off. This record belongs to a study of T cell responses to AZD1222 COVID-19 vaccine (dated by TCRdb to 2020 to 2023). In the study overall: AZD1222 recipients whose second dose came at about 4 weeks and those whose second dose came at about 12 weeks were combined into one group, since spike-specific TCR depth and breadth did not differ between the two schedules. Trial participants were enrolled by age into subgroups of 18-55, 56-69 and 70-plus years, and around 150, 29 and 61 TCR-sequenced participants, respectively, were included in these subgroups. A total of 233 trial participants underwent TCR sequencing, of whom about 210 had received two doses of AZD1222 and roughly 26 had received two doses of the MenACWY control vaccine.

The CDR3 regions of human TCRbeta chains were analyzed by immunosequencing. From the authors' description of their analysis: Repertoire TCRs were checked for matches against a reference library of SARS-CoV-2-specific TCRs that had been generated using the MIRA antigen-specificity platform. Breadth meant the fraction of unique TCRs that were SARS-CoV-2-associated, whereas depth meant the fraction of total T cells that were SARS-CoV-2-associated. Using the MIRA data, every spike-specific TCR was mapped to the spike region that the TCR reacted to and assigned to either a CD4 or a CD8 class. Log10-transformed breadth and depth values were compared by one-way ANOVA with Sidak's multiple comparisons tests. TCRdb stores this immuneACCESS table with in-frame sequences only. Part of the clones is absent; in the studies checked, under half of the shortfall reflects unresolved V genes, and no reason is known for the rest. V, J and clone size are taken as reported in that table, and D and trimming were inferred from the DNA itself. The sample table shows around 120,000 clones, and roughly 90% are seen once. The ten largest account for 11% to 15% of the sample.

The sample's time point label is to be understood as: baseline before first vaccination. Samples from vaccinated people were obtained from the UK trials COV001 and COV002, which included a single-blind randomized controlled phase 2/3 trial of AZD1222 (ChAdOx1 nCoV-19) in healthy adults. For TCRbeta chain sequencing, PBMC samples from trial participants were taken at day 0 and at day 28 after the second dose. What the study reported, not specific to this receptor: After two AZD1222 doses, spike-specific TCR breadth and depth were significantly higher than at day 0 and than in MenACWY recipients. In the small 56-69-year group, the increase in depth fell short of significance, most likely because of low power. CD4 TCRs associated with the vaccine covered the entire spike protein, and the dominant responses were in regions 160-218 and 743-854. Conclusions about previously exposed vaccinees are limited, since just 6 or 7 AZD1222 recipients were seropositive for SARS-CoV-2 at baseline. No day 14 peak-response samples were available, so repertoires were characterized only after the peak T cell response. Reportedly, close to half of the unique spike-specific TCRs recognized epitopes lying outside the regions that are mutated in the B.1.351 and B.1.1.7 variants. Most participants were white British and females outnumbered males, and the authors suggested that clonal diversity may have been underestimated.

Sequences LNHDA (CDR1) and SQIVND (CDR2) are obtained from the germline V gene (reference sequence). From the cysteine up to the phenylalanine, the CDR3 has a length of 13 residues. Of the read, only the CDR3 DNA is kept; its 39 bases are in frame from base 1. V loses 4 bases of germline sequence and J loses 4 bases, and the interval between the two ends is 10 bases. The V and J segments used are TRBV19 and TRBJ1-1, with a weak D call of TRBD1 (5 bases match). The clonotype comes from an adult in good health. The starting material was peripheral blood, obtained on day 0 of AZD1222 vaccination. The DNA sequence is TGTGCCAGTAGTAGGTCGGGGGTCACTGAAGCTTTCTTT. This encodes CASSRSGVTEAFF.